This T cell receptor beta chain was found in a study of blood T cell repertoires in COVID-19. Across the study: Acute and convalescent COVID-19 specimens originated in the United States, Italy and Spain.

Per germline, CDR1 SEHNR and CDR2 FQNEAQ (reference sequence). The CDR3 extends over 15 amino acids. With 0 bases removed from V and 7 bases from J, the gap between germline ends came to 13 bases. Under the authors' procedure: Amplification of reference gene primers was used by the study to estimate nucleated cell counts. The data were produced by immunoSEQ multiplex PCR, yet TCRdb's version contains in-frame clones alone and is incomplete. V and J calls and clone size are as listed in that table; D and trimming were resolved from the DNA. The sample lists over 120,000 clones, approximately 80% occurring once.

V and J are TRBV7-9 and TRBJ2-1, with D tentatively TRBD1 (6 bases). Sequences were obtained from peripheral blood. The receptor comes from a human donor in a cohort sampled during active COVID-19. The CDR3 DNA sequence: TGTGCCAGCAGCTTAGCAGGGGGTCGCGGAAATGAGCAGTTCTTC. It translates to CASSLAGGRGNEQFF.